The 5 T cell receptor beta chains in this list originate from one sample, sequenced in a study of regulatory T cells in long-lasting Graves disease. The time point was: persistent/refractory GD, antithyroid drugs over 5 years with positive TRAb. Extracted PBMC RNA gave rise to the TCR library. Through Arm-PCR of CDR3 regions and iRepertoire HTBI primers, TCR beta libraries were built. TCRdb reanalysed the multiplex PCR reads using MiXCR and keeps one entry per CDR3 protein. Among 350,000 to 500,000 distinct CDR3 sequences listed, 20% to 25% were seen once. The starting material was peripheral blood mononuclear cells (PBMCs), obtained when the disease was refractory, from a patient treated with antithyroid drugs. Receptor source: a female donor with Graves disease.

V usage is TRBV5-4 and J usage is TRBJ2-1; TRBD2 matches at 8 bases. Germline values: CDR1 SGHNT, CDR2 YYREEE (reference sequence). The CDR3 sequence is 15 residues long. Unmatched junction bases numbered 9, after V lost 4 bases and J lost 6 bases. The CDR3 coding sequence is TGTGCCAGCAGCCCCTCACCCAGCGGGAGCAATGAGCAGTTCTTC. This codes for CASSPSPSGSNEQFF.

This chain uses TRBV9 with TRBJ2-6; 8 bases line up with TRBD1. CDR3 length equals 16 residues. V was pared by 2 bases and J by 2 bases, with 3 bases of the junction left unmatched. CDR1 is SGDLS and CDR2 is YYNGEE in the germline V gene. DNA of the CDR3: TGTGCCAGCAGCGTGACGACAGGGGCTGGGGCCAACGTCCTGACTTTC. It yields the protein CASSVTTGAGANVLTF.

This chain joins TRBV19 and TRBJ1-2; D gene ambiguous. Trimming shortened V by 9 bases and J by 9 bases, and 23 bases separated the two germline ends. From germline, CDR1 is LNHDA and CDR2 SQIVND (reference sequence). This CDR3 is built from 14 residues. The CDR3 nucleotides read TGTGCCAGCAGACCGAGCGGGTTCCTGTATAGCTACACCTTC. Translation: CASRPSGFLYSYTF. Full variable domain (outside the CDR3, taken from reference TRBV19 and TRBJ1-2): DGGITQSPKYLFRKEGQNVTLSCEQNLNHDAMYWYRQDPGQGLRLIYYSQIVNDFQKGDIAEGYSVSREKKESFPLTVTSAQKNPTAFYLCASRPSGFLYSYTFGSGTRLTVV.

The V and J genes are TRBV6-5 and TRBJ2-1; 7 nucleotides match TRBD2. CDR1 and CDR2 from the germline V gene are MNHEY and SVGAGI. Trimming removed 2 bases from V and 4 bases from J; junction bases left unmatched: 8. The CDR3 sequence is 16 residues long. The CDR3 loop reads CASSYDVGGRYNEQFF. As DNA, the CDR3 is TGTGCCAGCAGTTACGATGTGGGAGGGCGGTACAATGAGCAGTTCTTC.

The chain employs TRBV28 and TRBJ1-5, with D perhaps TRBD1 (5 bases). CDR1 MDHEN and CDR2 SYDVKM come from the germline V gene. Trimming removed 4 bases from V and 2 bases from J, with 12 bases in between. CDR3 length: 15 amino acids. In DNA form, the CDR3 reads TGTGCCAGCAGTTACCGGGCCAGGGGCAATCAGCCCCAGCATTTT. It translates to CASSYRARGNQPQHF.